The rows below give T cell receptor beta chains drawn from one sample of a study of cytomegalovirus exposure and HLA in healthy donors. Data came from immunoSEQ multiplex PCR; TCRdb stores just in-frame clones and leaves some out. Altogether about 120,000 clones are present, about two thirds being singletons, with the ten largest covering around 4%. The sample was PBMCs. The receptors were gathered from a young man in good health and CMV-seronegative. The CDR3 runs from the conserved cysteine through the conserved F or W. The order of the fields is V gene, J gene, CDR3 length, CDR3 protein.

>TRBV5-4|TRBJ2-5|16
CASSRGDRGPGETQYF
>TRBV29-1|TRBJ2-3|19
CSVEGAQGQNSGGADTQYF
>TRBV7-9|TRBJ1-1|13
CASSQGANTEAFF
>TRBV6-5|TRBJ1-2|13
CASSLGFLYGYTF
>TRBV19|TRBJ2-3|14
CASTGSGGSGTQYF
>TRBV6-5|TRBJ2-7|14
CASSFGESSYEQYF
>TRBV9|TRBJ2-7|14
CASSVGVGSYEQYF
>TRBV27|TRBJ2-7|19
CASSQLPGTSGGAVYEQYF
>TRBV6-5|TRBJ1-6|13
CASSRAQDSPLHF
>TRBV5-6|TRBJ2-1|15
CASSWGTGVNNEQFF
>TRBV7-9|TRBJ2-3|16
CASSLVVLAFGDTQYF
>TRBV4-3|TRBJ2-5|17
CASSQGPTSGGGETQYF
>TRBV28|TRBJ2-7|15
CASSLGQDPSYEQYF
>TRBV7-9|TRBJ2-7|13
CASSLGRTYEQYF
>TRBV28|TRBJ2-5|15
CASRDRDTGQETQYF
>TRBV5-1|TRBJ2-2|15
CASSPDRADTGELFF
>TRBV9|TRBJ2-7|14
CASSKQGISYEQYF
>TRBV5-8|TRBJ2-3|12
CASSPYTDTQYF
>TRBV19|TRBJ1-5|15
CASSTTGGSRQPQHF
>TRBV4-1|TRBJ1-4|15
CASSQPDRGPEKLFF
>TRBV6-6|TRBJ2-1|16
CASSTYQGSSYNEQFF
>TRBV6-5|TRBJ2-7|14
CASSYSPILNEQYF
>TRBV30|TRBJ1-3|15
CAWRVTGNSGNTIYF
>TRBV6-1|TRBJ1-6|13
CASSEGRNSPLHF
>TRBV7-2|TRBJ2-5|12
CASSLEERTQYF
>TRBV25-1|TRBJ2-1|11
CASRGLNEQFF